This is a list of T cell receptor beta chains from one sample in a study of cytomegalovirus exposure and HLA in healthy donors. TCRdb keeps only in-frame clones here, not all; method: immunoSEQ multiplex PCR. The sample's table shows some 39,000 clones. Source material: PBMCs. The source is a male donor in good health and CMV-seronegative. The CDR3 runs from the conserved cysteine through the conserved F or W. A D gene is named only where the DNA matches it firmly.

v_call d_call cdr3_aa
TRBV5-1 TRBD1 CASSSGYPGQGASPLHF
TRBV5-1 TRBD1 CASSLQGETYNEQFF
TRBV11-2 TRBD1 CASSLGTGTGLYGYTF
TRBV20-1 NA CRPEASPLHF
TRBV6-5 NA CASSYSRQLVGYTF
TRBV28 NA CASSLTYTEAFF
TRBV2 TRBD2 CASRFSPRGKIAYNEQFF
TRBV5-1 NA CASSFRQGYDTQYF
TRBV30 TRBD1 CAWNRGLNQPQHF
TRBV5-6 NA CASSLGESSGANVLTF
TRBV9 TRBD1 CASSPGQVYNEQFF